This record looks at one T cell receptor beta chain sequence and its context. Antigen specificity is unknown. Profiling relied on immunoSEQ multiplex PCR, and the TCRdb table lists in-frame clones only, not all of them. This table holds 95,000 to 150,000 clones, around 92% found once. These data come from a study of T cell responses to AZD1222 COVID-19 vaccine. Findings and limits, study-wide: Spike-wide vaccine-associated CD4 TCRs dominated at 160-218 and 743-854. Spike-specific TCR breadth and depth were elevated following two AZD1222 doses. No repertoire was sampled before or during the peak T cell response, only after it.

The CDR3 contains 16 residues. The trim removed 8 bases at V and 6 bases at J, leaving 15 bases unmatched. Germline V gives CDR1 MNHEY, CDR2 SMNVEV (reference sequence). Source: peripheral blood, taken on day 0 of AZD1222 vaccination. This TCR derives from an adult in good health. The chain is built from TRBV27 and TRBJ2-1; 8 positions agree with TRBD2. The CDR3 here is CASRARTSTIGNEQFF. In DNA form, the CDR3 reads TGTGCCAGCCGCGCCCGGACTAGCACTATAGGCAATGAGCAGTTCTTC.